Following are 32 T cell receptor beta chains from one sample sequenced in a study of PD-1 blockade in classical Hodgkin lymphoma. Relapses following autologous stem cell transplantation were seen in all patients, with brentuximab vedotin exposure varying. Generated by immunoSEQ multiplex PCR, the TCRdb table keeps only in-frame clones and is missing some. The table includes roughly 19,000 clones, roughly 80% detected once. The sample here was peripheral blood mononuclear cells (PBMCs), taken at baseline. Receptor source: a human donor with classical Hodgkin lymphoma.

The sample holds one count of this clone. This rearrangement joins TRBV4-1 to TRBJ2-7; D call uncertain. This CDR3 region has 11 residues. The V gene lost 5 bases and the J gene lost 5 bases, with 7 bases spanning the gap. From germline, CDR1 is MGHRA and CDR2 YSYEKL. CDR3: CASSSLHEQYF. The CDR3 DNA is TGCGCCAGCAGCTCCTTACACGAGCAGTACTTC.

This sequence joins TRBV4-1 and TRBJ1-4; tentatively, D is TRBD1 (6 bases). The CDR3 covers 17 residues. Deletions cut 4 bases from V and 7 bases from J, with 22 bases between. Germline V gene data show CDR1 as MGHRA and CDR2 as YSYEKL. In DNA form, the CDR3 reads TGCGCCAGCAGCCGGGTAGATACGGGGGCCGGGGGTGAAAAACTGTTTTTT. It specifies CASSRVDTGAGGEKLFF.

The J gene is TRBJ1-1, the V gene TRBV5-1; D possibly corresponds to TRBD1 (6 bases). Deletions cut 0 bases from V and 2 bases from J, with 20 bases between. There are 18 residues in the CDR3. Germline V gives CDR1 SGHRS, CDR2 YFSETQ. The CDR3 coding sequence is TGCGCCAGCAGCTTGGCCTGGGACTCGACAGGAGGTAACACTGAAGCTTTCTTT. Encoded protein: CASSLAWDSTGGNTEAFF.

The chain combines TRBV5-1 with TRBJ2-3; D uncertain. This CDR3 comprises 10 residues. Trimming removed 4 bases at V and 9 bases at J, with 6 bases between. Germline values: CDR1 SGHRS, CDR2 YFSETQ. The CDR3 here is CASSNRTQYF. CDR3 bases: TGCGCCAGCAGCAATCGAACGCAGTATTTT.

The V and J genes are TRBV4-1 and TRBJ2-3, with 11 bases fitting TRBD2. Germline V gene sequence: CDR1 MGHRA, CDR2 YSYEKL. This CDR3 is built from 17 residues. The J segment lost 1 base and the V segment lost 1 base, leaving 4 bases of the junction unmatched. The CDR3 region is CASSQGLTSGGTDTQYF. Here the CDR3 DNA reads TGCGCCAGCAGCCAAGGATTGACTAGCGGGGGCACAGATACGCAGTATTTT.

This clone showed up just a few times. V and J are TRBV11-3 and TRBJ1-1; no reliable D call. This CDR3 is built from 14 residues. Deletions cut 4 bases from V and 1 base from J, with 10 bases between. Germline V gene sequence: CDR1 SGHNT, CDR2 YENEEA. CDR3 DNA: TGTGCCAGCAGCTCCGGACGGTCGAACACTGAAGCTTTCTTT. Its protein is CASSSGRSNTEAFF.

The chain uses TRBV25-1 and TRBJ1-1, with D possibly matching TRBD1 (5 bases). The CDR3 has 18 amino acids. Trimming shortened V by 3 bases and J by 4 bases, and 24 bases separated the two germline ends. Per germline, CDR1 MGHDK and CDR2 SYGVNS. The CDR3 sequence: CASSEGHLGATGATEAFF. The CDR3 bases are TGTGCCAGCAGTGAGGGGCACCTTGGGGCAACCGGAGCCACTGAAGCTTTCTTT.

The DNA for the CDR3 is TGTGCCAGCAGATGGACAGGGCAAGAGACCCAGTACTTC. Its protein product is CASRWTGQETQYF. The genes are TRBV6-1 and TRBJ2-5; 8 bases line up with TRBD1. V was pared by 6 bases and J by 2 bases, with 2 bases of the junction left unmatched. In germline, CDR1 is MNHNS, CDR2 SASEGT. This CDR3 region has 13 residues.

The V call is TRBV19, the J call TRBJ2-5; TRBD1 matches 7 bases. J was trimmed by 2 bases and V by 6 bases; bases with no gene match: 3. The CDR3 has 13 residues. The V gene's germline CDR1 is LNHDA and CDR2 SQIVND (reference sequence). In nucleotides, the CDR3 is TGTGCCAGTAGCGAACAGGGGCAAGAGACCCAGTACTTC. Amino acid sequence: CASSEQGQETQYF.

The rearrangement links TRBV6-5 to TRBJ2-2; D might be TRBD2 (6 bases). The CDR3 sequence is 15 residues long. V was pared by 0 bases and J by 5 bases, with 10 bases between. Looked up from germline, CDR1 is MNHEY and CDR2 is SVGAGI. The CDR3 DNA reads TGTGCCAGCAGTTACTCTGTCGGAGGGACCGGGGAGCTGTTTTTT. Amino acid sequence: CASSYSVGGTGELFF.

The chain couples TRBV5-1 to TRBJ1-6, with D maybe TRBD1 (5 bases). V gave up 2 bases and J gave up 9 bases, with 15 bases separating them. CDR1 and CDR2 (germline): SGHRS, YFSETQ. This CDR3 has 15 residues. The CDR3 DNA is TGCGCCAGCAGCTTACGGGGCAGGGAAAGTTCACCCCTCCACTTT. It translates to CASSLRGRESSPLHF.

This chain links TRBV2 with TRBJ1-2; TRBD1 matches at 7 bases. Germline V gene lookup returns CDR1 SNHLY and CDR2 FYNNEI. This CDR3 contains 13 residues. V shed 5 bases and J 7 bases; nucleotides not matched to a gene: 7. The CDR3 sequence is CASSRDRVPGYTF. The DNA of the CDR3 is TGTGCCAGCAGTCGGGACAGAGTACCTGGCTACACCTTC.

The chain combines TRBV9 with TRBJ2-3; tentative D call: TRBD2 (5 bases). Germline assignment: CDR1 SGDLS and CDR2 YYNGEE. V was clipped by 0 bases and J by 1 base, with 12 bases between them. This CDR3 comprises 16 residues. CDR3 nucleotide sequence: TGTGCCAGCAGCGTAGGGGGAGTGTGGGGCACAGATACGCAGTATTTT. Translating gives CASSVGGVWGTDTQYF.

The V and J genes are TRBV7-6 and TRBJ1-6; 7 bases map to TRBD1. The trim removed 5 bases at V and 9 bases at J, leaving 4 bases unmatched. The CDR3 has 13 amino acids. Germline loops: CDR1 SGHVS, CDR2 FNYEAQ. The CDR3 sequence: CASSTRQGSPLHF. DNA for the CDR3: TGTGCCAGCAGCACCCGACAGGGTTCACCCCTCCACTTT.

The chain couples TRBV7-3 to TRBJ2-3; 11 bases agree with TRBD2. Trimming at V came to 5 bases and at J to 2 bases, leaving 6 bases not matched to a gene. CDR1 and CDR2 (germline): SGHTA, FQGTGA. This CDR3 contains 16 residues. The CDR3 nucleotides read TGTGCCAGCAGCCTAGCGGGAGGCGCGGTCACAGATACGCAGTATTTT. Translated: CASSLAGGAVTDTQYF.

This sequence joins TRBV10-2 and TRBJ1-5, with no clear D. Germline CDR1 is WSHSY and CDR2 is SAAADI. V gave up 0 bases and J gave up 6 bases, with 12 bases separating them. CDR3 length: 15 residues. The CDR3 loop is CASSESTRGTQPQHF. CDR3 bases: TGCGCCAGCAGTGAGTCGACTCGCGGTACTCAGCCCCAGCATTTT.

The DNA for the CDR3 is TGCAGCGTTGAAGATCCCCTTAGACAGGGGTACAATGAGCAGTTCTTC. Amino acids: CSVEDPLRQGYNEQFF. This chain uses TRBV29-1 with TRBJ2-1; 8 positions match TRBD1. The CDR3 runs to 16 residues. Germline V CDR1 and CDR2: SQVTM, ANQGSEA. Germline trimming cut 0 bases from V and 4 bases from J; bases unmatched to any gene: 8.

This chain connects TRBV9 to TRBJ1-1; D is possibly TRBD1 (5 bases). Trimming took 4 bases from V and 8 from J, leaving 12 bases between them. The CDR3 totals 12 residues. Germline V gives CDR1 SGDLS, CDR2 YYNGEE. CDR3 sequence: CASSPGGNEAFF. The CDR3 nucleotides read TGTGCCAGCAGCCCCGGGGGGAACGAAGCTTTCTTT.

This clone was found a few times. The CDR3 protein is CASSSHIWGEKNTGELFF. The DNA for the CDR3 is TGTGCCAGCAGCTCCCATATATGGGGGGAGAAGAACACCGGGGAGCTGTTTTTT. The chain carries TRBV7-9 and TRBJ2-2, with D maybe TRBD2 (6 bases). Trimming took 4 bases from V and 1 from J, leaving 19 bases between them. The germline CDR1 and CDR2 sequences are SEHNR and FQNEAQ (reference sequence). The CDR3 has 18 amino acids. Filled out from reference TRBV7-9 and TRBJ2-2, the complete variable domain reads DTGVSQNPRHKITKRGQNVTFRCDPISEHNRLYWYRQTLGQGPEFLTYFQNEAQLEKSRLLSDRFSAERPKGSFSTLEIQRTEQGDSAMYLCASSSHIWGEKNTGELFFGEGSRLTVL.

This chain joins TRBV2 and TRBJ1-1; no definite D call. From germline, CDR1 is SNHLY and CDR2 FYNNEI. The CDR3 is 15 residues long. V shed 1 base and J shed 0 bases, with 9 bases lying between them. This CDR3 reads CASSEVRALNTEAFF. The CDR3 DNA sequence: TGTGCCAGCAGTGAAGTAAGGGCTCTGAACACTGAAGCTTTCTTT.

The chain recombines TRBV19 with TRBJ1-1, with D perhaps matching TRBD1 (6 bases). V was trimmed by 3 bases and J by 4 bases, leaving 12 bases between them. The germline CDR1 and CDR2 sequences are LNHDA and SQIVND (reference sequence). This CDR3 spans 14 amino acids. CDR3 sequence: CASSIYRVSTEAFF. CDR3 sequence (DNA): TGTGCCAGTAGTATCTACAGGGTCAGCACTGAAGCTTTCTTT. The complete variable domain, with remaining parts taken from reference TRBV19 and TRBJ1-1, reads DGGITQSPKYLFRKEGQNVTLSCEQNLNHDAMYWYRQDPGQGLRLIYYSQIVNDFQKGDIAEGYSVSREKKESFPLTVTSAQKNPTAFYLCASSIYRVSTEAFFGQGTRLTVV.

The chain carries TRBV6-5 and TRBJ1-5; D is unclear. V lost 6 bases to trimming and J lost 1 base, with 10 bases between them. The CDR3 totals 14 residues. Germline V CDR1 and CDR2: MNHEY, SVGAGI. The CDR3 loop is CASSPGGSNQPQHF. DNA for the CDR3: TGTGCCAGCAGCCCGGGAGGGAGCAATCAGCCCCAGCATTTT.

This clone came up a few times. The chain employs TRBV6-5 and TRBJ2-1, with 9 bases aligning to TRBD2. The CDR3 sequence is 15 residues long. The trim removed 5 bases at V and 5 bases at J, leaving 7 bases unmatched. The germline CDR1 and CDR2 sequences are MNHEY and SVGAGI. CDR3 sequence (DNA): TGTGCCAGCAGTACTTTAGCGGGAGACAACAATGAGCAGTTCTTC. It yields the protein CASSTLAGDNNEQFF.

This rearrangement joins TRBV6-5 to TRBJ2-1, with 10 bases matching TRBD2. Germline CDR1 and CDR2: MNHEY and SVGAGI. V was clipped by 4 bases and J by 6 bases; unmatched bases: 6. This CDR3 region has 15 residues. For the CDR3, the DNA is TGTGCCAGCAGTTCTAAGCGGGGGGGCCGCAATGAGCAGTTCTTC. It yields the protein CASSSKRGGRNEQFF.

This CDR3 is CASNLGGTQYF. CDR3 DNA: TGCGCCAGCAATTTGGGGGGGACCCAGTACTTC. The genes are TRBV5-1 and TRBJ2-5; perhaps TRBD2 as D (6 bases). Trimming left V 6 bases short and J 7 bases short, with 10 bases between. The CDR3 runs 11 residues. Germline V gene data show CDR1 as SGHRS and CDR2 as YFSETQ. Combining the CDR3 with reference TRBV5-1 and TRBJ2-5 gives the whole variable domain KAGVTQTPRYLIKTRGQQVTLSCSPISGHRSVSWYQQTPGQGLQFLFEYFSETQRNKGNFPGRFSGRQFSNSRSEMNVSTLELGDSALYLCASNLGGTQYFGPGTRLLVL.

The chain has TRBV25-1 and TRBJ1-2, with D possibly TRBD1 on 5 matching bases. V dropped 8 bases and J dropped 5 bases, with 9 bases sitting between them. This CDR3 spans 11 amino acids. Looked up from germline, CDR1 is MGHDK and CDR2 is SYGVNS. CDR3 coding DNA: TGTGCCAGCCGGGCAGGGTATGGCTACACCTTC. It is translated as CASRAGYGYTF.

This clone was found a few times. The CDR3 DNA is TGCGCCAGCAGCTTGGTGGATTCCGGGACTTCGAGCTCCTACGAGCAGTACTTC. Its translation is CASSLVDSGTSSSYEQYF. The chain carries TRBV5-1 and TRBJ2-7, with D maybe TRBD2 (6 bases). The V end was cut by 0 bases, the J end by 0 bases, with 19 bases between. CDR3 length: 18 residues. Germline V gene data show CDR1 as SGHRS and CDR2 as YFSETQ. Full variable domain (remainder filled in from reference TRBV5-1 and TRBJ2-7): KAGVTQTPRYLIKTRGQQVTLSCSPISGHRSVSWYQQTPGQGLQFLFEYFSETQRNKGNFPGRFSGRQFSNSRSEMNVSTLELGDSALYLCASSLVDSGTSSSYEQYFGPGTRLTVT.

The chain employs TRBV2 and TRBJ2-2, with TRBD2 matching over 10 bases. The germline V gene has CDR1 SNHLY and CDR2 FYNNEI. The trim removed 6 bases at V and 7 bases at J, leaving 8 bases unmatched. The CDR3 is 15 residues long. The CDR3 spells CASRLASGGHGELFF. In DNA, the CDR3 is TGTGCCAGCAGGCTGGCTAGCGGGGGTCACGGGGAGCTGTTTTTT.

The chain has TRBV11-2 and TRBJ2-4, with no clear D. From germline, CDR1 is SGHAT and CDR2 FQNNGV. Trimming removed 6 bases at V and 8 bases at J, with 14 bases between. This CDR3 region has 13 residues. This CDR3 is CASRNDPGDIQYF. The CDR3 region has the DNA TGTGCCAGCAGAAATGACCCTGGGGACATTCAGTACTTC.

V is TRBV28 and J is TRBJ2-7; 10 bases match TRBD2. Germline V gene sequence: CDR1 MDHEN, CDR2 SYDVKM. J was trimmed by 1 base and V by 5 bases; bases with no gene match: 5. The CDR3 covers 15 residues. CDR3 residues: CASSITSGTSYEQYF. In nucleotides, the CDR3 is TGTGCCAGCAGTATTACTAGCGGGACATCCTACGAGCAGTACTTC. The variable domain in full, completed from reference TRBV28 and TRBJ2-7, reads DVKVTQSSRYLVKRTGEKVFLECVQDMDHENMFWYRQDPGLGLRLIYFSYDVKMKEKGDIPEGYSVSREKKERFSLILESASTNQTSMYLCASSITSGTSYEQYFGPGTRLTVT.

The CDR3 region is CASSVGGLADNNEQFF. The CDR3 DNA is TGTGCCAGCAGCGTAGGAGGACTAGCGGATAACAATGAGCAGTTCTTC. The J gene is TRBJ2-1, the V gene TRBV9, with TRBD2 matching over 10 bases. V shed 0 bases and J 5 bases; nucleotides not matched to a gene: 5. This CDR3 region has 16 residues. Germline loops: CDR1 SGDLS, CDR2 YYNGEE.

The chain combines TRBV7-2 with TRBJ1-2; D gene uncertain. Trimming removed 0 bases from V and 8 bases from J, with 13 bases in between. CDR1 is SGHTA, CDR2 FQGNSA, per germline. The CDR3 is 14 amino acids. The chain's CDR3 is CASSLARGLIGYTF. CDR3 bases: TGTGCCAGCAGCTTAGCACGGGGTCTGATCGGCTACACCTTC. Combining the CDR3 with reference TRBV7-2 and TRBJ1-2 gives the whole variable domain GAGVSQSPSNKVTEKGKDVELRCDPISGHTALYWYRQSLGQGLEFLIYFQGNSAPDKSGLPSDRFSAERTGGSVSTLTIQRTQQEDSAVYLCASSLARGLIGYTFGSGTRLTVV.